The 8 T cell receptor beta chains given below trace back to one sample, sequenced in a study of human T cells and chemical hapten exposure. Regarding time point: patch test 2, 6 weeks after DPC sensitization. Treatment: therapeutic diphenylcyclopropenone sensitization with weekly scalp DPC. Each CDR3 protein is one row after TCRdb ran MiXCR on the RACE reads. In the table there are approximately 95,000 distinct CDR3 sequences, about an eighth of which are singletons. The sample in question was whole blood, obtained in connection with sensitization to the hapten diphenylcyclopropenone (DPC). The receptors originated from a woman aged 40-49 years with alopecia areata. Some clones in this sample may be carry-over from other donors' samples.

This clonotype has ten or more counts. This chain connects TRBV9 to TRBJ1-3, with D unresolved. Germline lookup yields CDR1 SGDLS and CDR2 YYNGEE. This CDR3 region has 16 residues. The V gene lost 2 bases and the J gene lost 0 bases, with 12 bases spanning the gap. The CDR3 sequence is CASSVGRLRSGNTIYF. The CDR3 DNA reads as TGTGCCAGCAGCGTGGGCAGGCTTCGCTCTGGAAACACCATATATTTT.

This clonotype was seen more than once but under ten times. This chain connects TRBV7-2 to TRBJ2-7, with D possibly TRBD1 on 7 matching bases. V lost 5 bases and J lost 3, with 11 bases in between. The germline V gene encodes CDR1 SGHTA and CDR2 FQGNSA. The CDR3 spans 13 residues. The DNA for the CDR3 is TGTGCCAGCAGCGTCAGGGGGGACTACGAGCAGTACTTC. Its translation: CASSVRGDYEQYF.

This clonotype was observed many times. The rearrangement joins TRBV7-6 to TRBJ1-2; 7 bases fit TRBD1. V shed 0 bases, J shed 13 bases, and the junction held 8 bases outside the gene matches. This CDR3 spans 13 amino acids. Per the germline V gene, CDR1 is SGHVS and CDR2 is FNYEAQ. DNA for the CDR3: TGTGCCAGCAGCTTAGCACCAGACAGGGTACTCACCTTC. This encodes CASSLAPDRVLTF.

This clonotype was detected ten times or more. The chain couples TRBV7-9 to TRBJ1-5, with TRBD1 matching over 10 bases. CDR1 SEHNR and CDR2 FQNEAQ come from the germline V gene (reference sequence). V shed 5 bases, J shed 6 bases, and the junction held 13 bases outside the gene matches. There are 17 residues in the CDR3. The CDR3 DNA reads TGTGCCAGCAGCCTAGACAGGGGGCGAGGCGTTGGTCAGCCCCAGCATTTT. As protein: CASSLDRGRGVGQPQHF.

This clonotype was recorded many times. V gene TRBV7-2 combines with J gene TRBJ2-7, with 7 nucleotides matching TRBD2. Trimming at V came to 3 bases and at J to 1 base, leaving 3 bases not matched to a gene. Germline assignment: CDR1 SGHTA and CDR2 FQGNSA. The CDR3 is 14 residues long. The chain's CDR3 is CASSFRLASYEQYF. The CDR3 DNA follows: TGTGCCAGCAGCTTTAGACTAGCTTCCTACGAGCAGTACTTC.

This clonotype was seen repeatedly, ten times or more. The chain carries TRBV5-1 and TRBJ1-2, with 7 bases identical to TRBD1. The CDR3 is 13 amino acids. Trimming at V came to 3 bases and at J to 5 bases, leaving 4 bases not matched to a gene. Per germline, CDR1 SGHRS and CDR2 YFSETQ. The CDR3 here is CASSSGTDYGYTF. In nucleotides, the CDR3 is TGCGCCAGCAGCTCCGGGACAGATTATGGCTACACCTTC.

The gene calls are TRBV29-1 and TRBJ1-1; unclear D gene. V was pared by 4 bases and J by 5 bases, with 11 bases between. This CDR3 contains 12 residues. Per the germline V gene, CDR1 is SQVTM and CDR2 is ANQGSEA. The CDR3 coding sequence is TGCAGCGTTGGAGAGGACGGTACTGAAGCTTTCTTT. The encoded protein is CSVGEDGTEAFF.

This clonotype was seen a handful of times. This clone may be a read error of a much larger clone one base away. The V gene is TRBV6-6, the J gene TRBJ1-5; possible D gene TRBD1, 5 bases. Germline V gene sequence: CDR1 MNHNY, CDR2 SVGAGI (reference sequence). This CDR3 region has 14 residues. Trimming shortened V by 0 bases and J by 2 bases, and 5 bases separated the two germline ends. The CDR3: CASSYSGGNQPQHF. CDR3 in DNA: TGTGCCAGCAGTTACTCAGGGGGCAATCAGCCCCAGCATTTT.